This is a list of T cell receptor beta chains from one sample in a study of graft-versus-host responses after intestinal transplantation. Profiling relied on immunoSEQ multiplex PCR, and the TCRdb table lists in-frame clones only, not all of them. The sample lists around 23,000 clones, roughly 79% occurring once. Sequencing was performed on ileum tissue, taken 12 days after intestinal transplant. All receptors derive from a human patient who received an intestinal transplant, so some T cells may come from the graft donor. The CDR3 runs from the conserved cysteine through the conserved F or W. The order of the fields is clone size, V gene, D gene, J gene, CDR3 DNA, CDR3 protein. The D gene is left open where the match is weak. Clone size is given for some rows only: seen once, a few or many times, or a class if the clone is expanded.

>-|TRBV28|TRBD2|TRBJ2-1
TGTGCCAGCAGTCCTAGCGGGGGGGCGTCCTACAATGAGCAGTTCTTC
CASSPSGGASYNEQFF
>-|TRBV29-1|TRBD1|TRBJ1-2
TGCAGCGTTGTCAGGGGGGACTATGGCTACACCTTC
CSVVRGDYGYTF
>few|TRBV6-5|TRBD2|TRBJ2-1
TGTGCCAGCAGTCTAGCGGGGGGTCGGAATGAGCAGTTCTTC
CASSLAGGRNEQFF
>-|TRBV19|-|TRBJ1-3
TGTGCCAGTAGTATAGGAGACAGCCACTCTGGAAACACCATATATTTT
CASSIGDSHSGNTIYF
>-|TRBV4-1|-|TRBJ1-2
TGCGCCAGCAGCCAGCAGGCCAGCCTAAACTATGGCTACACCTTC
CASSQQASLNYGYTF
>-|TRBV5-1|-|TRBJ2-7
TGCGCCAGCAGCTTAACAGGAGCCTCCCCCTACGAGCAGTACTTC
CASSLTGASPYEQYF
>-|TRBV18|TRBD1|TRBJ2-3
TGTGCCAGCTCGCCTAGAACAGGGGTTGGTACAGATACGCAGTATTTT
CASSPRTGVGTDTQYF
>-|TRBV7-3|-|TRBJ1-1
TGTGCCAGCAGCTTACTCGGACAGAACACTGAAGCTTTCTTT
CASSLLGQNTEAFF
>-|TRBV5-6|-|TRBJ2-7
TGTGCCAGCAGCTTGGAGGGGGGGCCGTACGAGCAGTACTTC
CASSLEGGPYEQYF
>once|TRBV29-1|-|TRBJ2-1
TGCAGCGTACTTCTTATGGGGCGTTTGGAGCAGTTCTTC
CSVLLMGRLEQFF
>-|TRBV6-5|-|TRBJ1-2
TGTGCCAGCAGTCGTAGCTACGAAAGCACCTTC
CASSRSYESTF
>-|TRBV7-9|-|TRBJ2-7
TGTGCCAGCCTGAGGGCAGGCTACGAGCAGTACTTC
CASLRAGYEQYF
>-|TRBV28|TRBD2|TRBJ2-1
TGTGCCAGCAGCACCGGGACTAGGGCCAATGAGCAGTTCTTC
CASSTGTRANEQFF
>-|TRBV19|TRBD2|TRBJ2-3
TGTGCCAGTAGTCCTAGCGGGGTTTCAGATACGCAGTATTTT
CASSPSGVSDTQYF
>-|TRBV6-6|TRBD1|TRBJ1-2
TGTGCCAGCAGTGCCGGGACAGAAACGTTTGGCTACACCTTC
CASSAGTETFGYTF
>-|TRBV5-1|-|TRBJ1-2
TGCGCCAGCAGCTCCGGGACACCGAGGAACTATGGCTACACCTTC
CASSSGTPRNYGYTF
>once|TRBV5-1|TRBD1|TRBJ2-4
TGCGCCAGCAGCTACAGGGGGTCCCCTGAAAACATTCAGTACTTC
CASSYRGSPENIQYF
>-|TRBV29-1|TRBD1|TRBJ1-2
TGCAGCGTGGCACAGGGGGCGGGGGGCTACACCTTC
CSVAQGAGGYTF
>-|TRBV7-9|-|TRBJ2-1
TGTGCCAGCTTTGGGGCCCCCTACAATGAGCAGTTCTTC
CASFGAPYNEQFF